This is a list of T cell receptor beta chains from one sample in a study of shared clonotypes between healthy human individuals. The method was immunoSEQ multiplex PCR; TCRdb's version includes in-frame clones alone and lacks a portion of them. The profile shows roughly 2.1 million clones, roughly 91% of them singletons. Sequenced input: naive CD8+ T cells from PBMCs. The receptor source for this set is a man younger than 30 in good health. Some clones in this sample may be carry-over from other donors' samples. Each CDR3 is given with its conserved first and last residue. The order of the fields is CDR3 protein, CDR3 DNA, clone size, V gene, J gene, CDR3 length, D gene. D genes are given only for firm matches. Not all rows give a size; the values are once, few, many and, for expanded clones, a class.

CDR3aa: CASSPLSDTQYF
CDR3nt: TGTGCCAGCAGCCCTCTATCTGATACGCAGTATTTT
abundance: .
v_gene: TRBV5-4
j_gene: TRBJ2-3
len: 12
d_gene: .

CDR3aa: CATSRGGAENTEAFF
CDR3nt: TGTGCCACCAGCAGAGGGGGGGCAGAGAACACTGAAGCTTTCTTT
abundance: .
v_gene: TRBV15
j_gene: TRBJ1-1
len: 15
d_gene: .

CDR3aa: CASSATRETQYF
CDR3nt: TGCGCCAGCAGCGCAACGAGGGAGACCCAGTACTTC
abundance: .
v_gene: TRBV5-1
j_gene: TRBJ2-5
len: 12
d_gene: .

CDR3aa: CASSGGGNTYEQYF
CDR3nt: TGTGCCAGCAGCGGGGGAGGGAATACCTACGAGCAGTACTTC
abundance: .
v_gene: TRBV13
j_gene: TRBJ2-7
len: 14
d_gene: TRBD2

CDR3aa: CASNLGDIYEQYF
CDR3nt: TGTGCCAGCAACTTAGGGGACATTTACGAGCAGTACTTC
abundance: once
v_gene: TRBV7-9
j_gene: TRBJ2-7
len: 13
d_gene: .

CDR3aa: CASLGQGKNIQYF
CDR3nt: TGTGCCAGCCTTGGACAGGGGAAAAACATTCAGTACTTC
abundance: .
v_gene: TRBV7-2
j_gene: TRBJ2-4
len: 13
d_gene: TRBD1

CDR3aa: CASSINRDSYTGELFF
CDR3nt: TGTGCCAGCAGCATAAACCGGGACAGCTACACCGGGGAGCTGTTTTTT
abundance: .
v_gene: TRBV5-5
j_gene: TRBJ2-2
len: 16
d_gene: TRBD1

CDR3aa: CASSRGNEQFF
CDR3nt: TGTGCCAGCAGCCGTGGCAATGAGCAGTTCTTC
abundance: .
v_gene: TRBV7-9
j_gene: TRBJ2-1
len: 11
d_gene: .

CDR3aa: CATSSLTATYEQYF
CDR3nt: TGTGCCACCAGCTCCTTGACAGCAACCTACGAGCAGTACTTC
abundance: .
v_gene: TRBV15
j_gene: TRBJ2-7
len: 14
d_gene: .

CDR3aa: CASKVAGGAEQYF
CDR3nt: TGTGCCAGCAAAGTTGCAGGCGGCGCCGAGCAGTACTTC
abundance: .
v_gene: TRBV28
j_gene: TRBJ2-7
len: 13
d_gene: .

CDR3aa: CASSPLPGASTEAFF
CDR3nt: TGTGCCAGCAGTCCCCTCCCTGGGGCGAGCACTGAAGCTTTCTTT
abundance: .
v_gene: TRBV27
j_gene: TRBJ1-1
len: 15
d_gene: .

CDR3aa: CASSLGLINTEAFF
CDR3nt: TGTGCCAGCAGTTTGGGGCTGATAAACACTGAAGCTTTCTTT
abundance: few
v_gene: TRBV6-5
j_gene: TRBJ1-1
len: 14
d_gene: .

CDR3aa: CASITWQGGYTF
CDR3nt: TGTGCCAGCATAACATGGCAGGGCGGCTACACCTTC
abundance: .
v_gene: TRBV6-1
j_gene: TRBJ1-2
len: 12
d_gene: .

CDR3aa: CASSLTTLAGGPGVREQFF
CDR3nt: TGTGCCAGCAGTTTAACTACCCTAGCGGGAGGGCCAGGGGTCCGTGAGCAGTTCTTC
abundance: .
v_gene: TRBV28
j_gene: TRBJ2-1
len: 19
d_gene: TRBD2

CDR3aa: CASSLWLYGGRVNEQYF
CDR3nt: TGTGCCAGCAGCTTGTGGCTTTATGGCGGCAGGGTGAACGAGCAGTACTTC
abundance: .
v_gene: TRBV5-8
j_gene: TRBJ2-7
len: 17
d_gene: .

CDR3aa: CASRDRGTEAFF
CDR3nt: TGTGCCAGCAGGGATAGGGGCACTGAAGCTTTCTTT
abundance: .
v_gene: TRBV28
j_gene: TRBJ1-1
len: 12
d_gene: .

CDR3aa: CASSLYRGGNEQFF
CDR3nt: TGTGCCAGCAGCCTGTATAGGGGGGGCAATGAGCAGTTCTTC
abundance: .
v_gene: TRBV7-9
j_gene: TRBJ2-1
len: 14
d_gene: .

CDR3aa: CATRGGLYGYTF
CDR3nt: TGTGCCACCAGGGGCGGACTCTATGGCTACACCTTC
abundance: .
v_gene: TRBV25-1
j_gene: TRBJ1-2
len: 12
d_gene: .

CDR3aa: CASSSQRLDTQYF
CDR3nt: TGTGCCAGCAGCTCCCAACGACTCGATACGCAGTATTTT
abundance: .
v_gene: TRBV7-9
j_gene: TRBJ2-3
len: 13
d_gene: .

CDR3aa: CASSQDEKLFF
CDR3nt: TGCGCCAGCAGCCAGGACGAAAAACTGTTTTTT
abundance: .
v_gene: TRBV4-1
j_gene: TRBJ1-4
len: 11
d_gene: .

CDR3aa: CASSQRLAGSYEQYF
CDR3nt: TGCGCCAGCAGCCAAAGGCTAGCGGGTTCCTACGAGCAGTACTTC
abundance: .
v_gene: TRBV4-1
j_gene: TRBJ2-7
len: 15
d_gene: TRBD2

CDR3aa: CASSEALLGQGAPFSYEQYF
CDR3nt: TGTGCCAGCAGTGAAGCGCTCTTGGGACAGGGGGCCCCCTTCTCCTACGAGCAGTACTTC
abundance: .
v_gene: TRBV6-1
j_gene: TRBJ2-7
len: 20
d_gene: TRBD1

CDR3aa: CASSPQRSGQYTEAFF
CDR3nt: TGTGCCAGCTCACCCCAAAGGTCAGGGCAGTACACTGAAGCTTTCTTT
abundance: .
v_gene: TRBV18
j_gene: TRBJ1-1
len: 16
d_gene: .

CDR3aa: CASSPEGTGDTEAFF
CDR3nt: TGTGCCAGCAGCCCCGAGGGGACAGGGGACACTGAAGCTTTCTTT
abundance: .
v_gene: TRBV7-9
j_gene: TRBJ1-1
len: 15
d_gene: TRBD1

CDR3aa: CASSLRGGSRNEQFF
CDR3nt: TGTGCCAGCAGCTTACGAGGGGGGTCTCGGAATGAGCAGTTCTTC
abundance: .
v_gene: TRBV7-3
j_gene: TRBJ2-1
len: 15
d_gene: .

CDR3aa: CASSLGLRANQPQHF
CDR3nt: TGTGCCAGCAGTTTGGGACTTCGGGCAAATCAGCCCCAGCATTTT
abundance: .
v_gene: TRBV27
j_gene: TRBJ1-5
len: 15
d_gene: .

CDR3aa: CASSLDRGFEETQYF
CDR3nt: TGTGCCAGCAGCTTAGACAGGGGTTTTGAAGAGACCCAGTACTTC
abundance: .
v_gene: TRBV5-6
j_gene: TRBJ2-5
len: 15
d_gene: TRBD1

CDR3aa: CASSGNEQFF
CDR3nt: TGTGCCAGCAGCGGTAATGAGCAGTTCTTC
abundance: .
v_gene: TRBV9
j_gene: TRBJ2-1
len: 10
d_gene: .

CDR3aa: CSVVRGTVYTEAFF
CDR3nt: TGCAGCGTTGTTAGGGGGACAGTGTACACTGAAGCTTTCTTT
abundance: .
v_gene: TRBV29-1
j_gene: TRBJ1-1
len: 14
d_gene: TRBD1

CDR3aa: CASSLVGLAGADNEQFF
CDR3nt: TGTGCCAGCAGTTTAGTGGGACTAGCGGGAGCGGACAATGAGCAGTTCTTC
abundance: .
v_gene: TRBV27
j_gene: TRBJ2-1
len: 17
d_gene: TRBD2

CDR3aa: CASSLVGPSTYEQYF
CDR3nt: TGTGCCAGCAGCTTAGTGGGACCTAGTACCTACGAGCAGTACTTC
abundance: once
v_gene: TRBV7-9
j_gene: TRBJ2-7
len: 15
d_gene: .

CDR3aa: CASSFLLTSGISYNEQFF
CDR3nt: TGTGCCAGCAGTTTCCTCCTGACTAGCGGAATCTCCTACAATGAGCAGTTCTTC
abundance: .
v_gene: TRBV27
j_gene: TRBJ2-1
len: 18
d_gene: TRBD2

CDR3aa: CASSLDVSGSSYNEQFF
CDR3nt: TGTGCCAGCAGCTTAGACGTTAGCGGGAGCTCCTACAATGAGCAGTTCTTC
abundance: .
v_gene: TRBV7-7
j_gene: TRBJ2-1
len: 17
d_gene: TRBD2

CDR3aa: CASSILIHQPQHF
CDR3nt: TGTGCCAGCAGTATCCTCATTCATCAGCCCCAGCATTTT
abundance: .
v_gene: TRBV6-1
j_gene: TRBJ1-5
len: 13
d_gene: .

CDR3aa: CASSPRRPNTGELFF
CDR3nt: TGTGCCAGCAGCCCTCGGAGGCCGAACACCGGGGAGCTGTTTTTT
abundance: .
v_gene: TRBV7-8
j_gene: TRBJ2-2
len: 15
d_gene: .

CDR3aa: CSAKGGTSISSGEQYF
CDR3nt: TGCAGCGCGAAAGGGGGGACTAGTATCAGTTCGGGCGAGCAGTACTTC
abundance: .
v_gene: TRBV29-1
j_gene: TRBJ2-7
len: 16
d_gene: TRBD2

CDR3aa: CASSFGGRADTQYF
CDR3nt: TGTGCCAGCAGTTTTGGGGGGCGGGCAGATACGCAGTATTTT
abundance: .
v_gene: TRBV6-6
j_gene: TRBJ2-3
len: 14
d_gene: .

CDR3aa: CASSYSAGQVSYEQYF
CDR3nt: TGTGCCAGCAGTTACTCGGCGGGACAGGTCTCCTACGAGCAGTACTTC
abundance: .
v_gene: TRBV6-5
j_gene: TRBJ2-7
len: 16
d_gene: TRBD1